The T cell receptor beta chain under discussion was sequenced for a study of blood T cell repertoires in COVID-19. Authors' analysis steps: Amplification from reference gene primers served as the basis for estimated nucleated cell counts. Profiled with immunoSEQ multiplex PCR; TCRdb holds only in-frame clones, not every one. V and J calls and clone size follow that table, whereas D and trimming were derived from the DNA. This sample yields roughly 41,000 clones, of which more than 75% are seen a single time; more than 15% belongs to the top ten. The CDR3 loop spans 15 amino acids. Germline loops: CDR1 MNHEY, CDR2 SMNVEV (reference sequence). Trimming took 6 bases from V and 2 from J, leaving 17 bases between them.

The chain employs TRBV27 and TRBJ2-7; D possibly corresponds to TRBD2 (5 bases). This TCR was sampled from a human donor in a cohort sampled during active COVID-19. Sequenced sample: peripheral blood. CDR3 loop: CASRPTRPKAYEQYF. In nucleotides, the CDR3 is TGTGCCAGCAGACCCACTAGACCCAAGGCCTACGAGCAGTACTTC.